The 5 T cell receptor beta chains presented below share a single source sample, sequenced in a study of cytomegalovirus exposure and HLA in healthy donors. The PCR ran on 60 Vbeta and 13 Jbeta primers. Method: immunoSEQ multiplex PCR; TCRdb's copy keeps in-frame clones and lacks some. This sample has under 250,000 clones, with 78% found just once. What was sequenced was PBMCs. The receptors come from a male donor in good health and CMV-seronegative.

The V gene is TRBV19, the J gene TRBJ1-5; the D is unclear. V dropped 3 bases and J dropped 4 bases, with 13 bases sitting between them. Germline CDR1 and CDR2: LNHDA and SQIVND (reference sequence). CDR3 length: 15 residues. The CDR3 region has the DNA TGTGCCAGTAGTATCGGCCCACAGCTAAATCAGCCCCAGCATTTT. This gives the protein CASSIGPQLNQPQHF. Combining the CDR3 with reference TRBV19 and TRBJ1-5 gives the whole variable domain DGGITQSPKYLFRKEGQNVTLSCEQNLNHDAMYWYRQDPGQGLRLIYYSQIVNDFQKGDIAEGYSVSREKKESFPLTVTSAQKNPTAFYLCASSIGPQLNQPQHFGDGTRLSIL.

V gene TRBV5-4 combines with J gene TRBJ2-6; D gene ambiguous. The CDR3 covers 15 residues. CDR1 SGHNT and CDR2 YYREEE come from the germline V gene (reference sequence). V was shortened by 1 base and J by 4 bases, with 9 bases between the two germline ends. The CDR3 spells CASSLLQAGANVLTF. For the CDR3, the DNA is TGTGCCAGCAGCTTGCTTCAGGCCGGGGCCAACGTCCTGACTTTC.

V usage is TRBV5-1 and J usage is TRBJ2-1; TRBD1 matches 8 bases. CDR3 length: 15 residues. The V gene end was trimmed by 0 bases and the J gene end by 4 bases; junction bases not matched to a gene: 3. The germline gives CDR1 SGHRS, CDR2 YFSETQ. The CDR3 DNA reads TGCGCCAGCAGCTTGGACAGGGGGGTTTACAATGAGCAGTTCTTC. This sequence encodes CASSLDRGVYNEQFF.

In this sample, this clone turned up once. This chain uses TRBV19 with TRBJ2-6; weak D call: TRBD1 (5 bases). The V and J ends lost 5 bases and 1 base respectively, with 12 bases between them. Germline V gives CDR1 LNHDA, CDR2 SQIVND (reference sequence). The CDR3 length is 16 residues. CDR3 nucleotides: TGTGCCAGTAGTCCCCGAAGGGGTTCTGGGGCCAACGTCCTGACTTTC. Its protein product is CASSPRRGSGANVLTF.

This rearrangement joins TRBV30 to TRBJ2-1, with D maybe TRBD2 (6 bases). The CDR3 spans 15 residues. V dropped 0 bases and J dropped 14 bases, with 23 bases sitting between them. Germline values: CDR1 GTSNPN, CDR2 SVGIG (reference sequence). The CDR3 sequence: CAWSVAAGGLRAEFF. DNA of the CDR3: TGTGCCTGGAGTGTAGCAGCGGGCGGGCTACGGGCGGAGTTCTTC. Full variable domain (rest looked up from reference TRBV30 and TRBJ2-1): SQTIHQWPATLVQPVGSPLSLECTVEGTSNPNLYWYRQAAGRGLQLLFYSVGIGQISSEVPQNLSASRPQDRQFILSSKKLLLSDSGFYLCAWSVAAGGLRAEFFGPGTRLTVL.